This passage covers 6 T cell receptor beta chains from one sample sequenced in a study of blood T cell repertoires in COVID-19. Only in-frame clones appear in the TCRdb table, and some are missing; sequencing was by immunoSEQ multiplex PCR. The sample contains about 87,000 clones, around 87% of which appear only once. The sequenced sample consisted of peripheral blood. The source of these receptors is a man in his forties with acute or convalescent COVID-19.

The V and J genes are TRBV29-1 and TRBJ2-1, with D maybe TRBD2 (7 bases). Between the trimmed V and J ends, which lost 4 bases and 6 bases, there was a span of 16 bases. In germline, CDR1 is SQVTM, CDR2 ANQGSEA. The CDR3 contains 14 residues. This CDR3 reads CSVAPGGRINEQFF. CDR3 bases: TGCAGCGTTGCCCCGGGGGGCCGAATCAATGAGCAGTTCTTC.

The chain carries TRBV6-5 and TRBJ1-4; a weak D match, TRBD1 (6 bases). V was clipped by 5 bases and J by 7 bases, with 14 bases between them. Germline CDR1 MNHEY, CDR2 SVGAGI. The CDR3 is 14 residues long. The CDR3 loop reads CASSLVAGAEKLFF. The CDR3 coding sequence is TGTGCCAGCAGTCTTGTGGCAGGGGCTGAAAAACTGTTTTTT.

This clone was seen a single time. The CDR3 loop reads CASTTGNNQPQHF. As DNA, the CDR3 is TGTGCCAGCACGACAGGGAACAATCAGCCCCAGCATTTT. The J gene is TRBJ1-5, the V gene TRBV12-3 or TRBV12-4, with 7 bases lining up with TRBD1. The CDR3 has 13 residues. The trim removed 7 bases at V and 3 bases at J, leaving 3 bases unmatched.

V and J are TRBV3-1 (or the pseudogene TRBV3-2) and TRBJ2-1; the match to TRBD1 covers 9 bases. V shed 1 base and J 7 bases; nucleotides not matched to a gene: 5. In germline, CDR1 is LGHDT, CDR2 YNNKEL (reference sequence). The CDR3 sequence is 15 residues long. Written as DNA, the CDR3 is TGTGCCAGCAGCCAAGCCCGGACAGGGGATAATGAGCAGTTCTTC. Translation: CASSQARTGDNEQFF.

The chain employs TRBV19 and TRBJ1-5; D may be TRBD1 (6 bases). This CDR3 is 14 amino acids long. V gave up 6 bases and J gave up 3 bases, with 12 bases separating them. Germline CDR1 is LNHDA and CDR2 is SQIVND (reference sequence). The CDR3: CASRPQGDNQPQHF. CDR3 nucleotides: TGTGCCAGTAGACCACAGGGAGACAATCAGCCCCAGCATTTT. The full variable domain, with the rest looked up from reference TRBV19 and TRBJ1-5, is DGGITQSPKYLFRKEGQNVTLSCEQNLNHDAMYWYRQDPGQGLRLIYYSQIVNDFQKGDIAEGYSVSREKKESFPLTVTSAQKNPTAFYLCASRPQGDNQPQHFGDGTRLSIL.

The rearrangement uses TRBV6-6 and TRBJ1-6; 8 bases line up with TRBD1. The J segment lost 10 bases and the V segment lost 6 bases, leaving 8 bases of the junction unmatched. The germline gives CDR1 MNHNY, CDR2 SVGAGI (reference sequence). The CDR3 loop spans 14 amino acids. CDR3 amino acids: CASRAQGERSPLHF. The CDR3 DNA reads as TGTGCCAGCAGGGCACAGGGGGAACGGTCACCCCTCCACTTT.